The 24 T cell receptor beta chains listed next were all sequenced from one sample in a study of blood T cell repertoires in COVID-19. Assay used: immunoSEQ multiplex PCR; TCRdb lists only in-frame clones, some missing. Of 250,000 to 300,000 clones in the sample, 75% to 90% were seen once. Sequencing was done on a sample of peripheral blood. The receptors stem from a man aged 40-49 years with acute or convalescent COVID-19.

This chain connects TRBV5-4 to TRBJ1-2, with no clear D. Trimming took off 1 base at V and 5 bases at J, with 15 bases between the two ends. The CDR3 totals 15 residues. The germline V gene has CDR1 SGHNT and CDR2 YYREEE (reference sequence). DNA for the CDR3: TGTGCCAGCAGCTTGAGAGCGTCCGGTGGGTATGGCTACACCTTC. This gives the protein CASSLRASGGYGYTF.

V and J are TRBV7-9 and TRBJ1-1; weak D call: TRBD1 (6 bases). The germline V gene encodes CDR1 SEHNR and CDR2 FQNEAQ (reference sequence). The CDR3 runs to 16 residues. V lost 5 bases to trimming and J lost 4 bases, with 20 bases between them. The CDR3 is CASSPQLLTRGTEAFF. The CDR3 nucleotides are TGTGCCAGCAGCCCCCAGCTCCTTACCAGGGGCACTGAAGCTTTCTTT.

This clone was counted between two and nine times. The rearrangement joins TRBV2 to TRBJ2-1, with 14 positions matching TRBD2. Looked up from germline, CDR1 is SNHLY and CDR2 is FYNNEI. The CDR3 runs 16 residues. V shed 5 bases and J 7 bases; nucleotides not matched to a gene: 7. The CDR3 is CASSKTSGGARNEQFF. DNA for the CDR3: TGTGCCAGCAGTAAGACTAGCGGGGGGGCAAGGAATGAGCAGTTCTTC.

The table lists this clone with a few counts. V usage is TRBV24-1 and J usage is TRBJ2-7; D perhaps matches TRBD2 (7 bases). CDR1 and CDR2 from the germline V gene are KGHDR and SFDVKD. The germline V and J ends were trimmed by 3 bases and 5 bases, with 16 bases remaining between them. The CDR3 consists of 15 residues. The CDR3 DNA reads as TGTGCCACCAGTGATCCAACGAGGGGGGGCGACGAGCAGTACTTC. Encoded protein: CATSDPTRGGDEQYF.

The J gene is TRBJ2-2, the V gene TRBV7-9; 11 positions match TRBD2. The V segment lost 5 bases and the J segment 1 base; nucleotides outside the gene matches: 6. Germline lookup yields CDR1 SEHNR and CDR2 FQNEAQ (reference sequence). CDR3 length equals 17 residues. CDR3 region: CASSTHGLAGNTGELFF. The CDR3 DNA sequence: TGTGCCAGCAGCACCCACGGACTAGCGGGGAACACCGGGGAGCTGTTTTTT.

CDR3 sequence: CASSEEVGLLYGYTF. The CDR3 DNA reads TGCGCCAGCAGTGAAGAAGTTGGGCTACTCTATGGCTACACCTTC. This chain uses TRBV10-1 with TRBJ1-2, with no clear D. The CDR3 runs 15 residues. CDR1 is WNHNN and CDR2 is SYGVQD in the germline V gene (reference sequence). Trimming left V 3 bases short and J 4 bases short, with 15 bases between.

The chain recombines TRBV6-5 with TRBJ2-1; 9 bases map to TRBD1. The CDR3 is made up of 13 amino acids. V dropped 8 bases and J dropped 8; count of bases not matched to a gene: 7. Germline V gene sequence: CDR1 MNHEY, CDR2 SVGAGI. The CDR3 region is CASSSGTGYEQFF. The DNA for the CDR3 is TGTGCCAGCTCTTCCGGGACAGGGTATGAGCAGTTCTTC.

The chain is built from TRBV10-2 and TRBJ1-5; D gene unclear. Between the trimmed V and J ends, which lost 4 bases and 6 bases, there was a span of 16 bases. This CDR3 has 15 amino acids. CDR1 is WSHSY, CDR2 SAAADI, per germline. CDR3 protein: CASSVNWDAGQPQHF. The CDR3 region has the DNA TGCGCCAGCAGTGTGAACTGGGATGCGGGTCAGCCCCAGCATTTT.

The chain couples TRBV5-8 to TRBJ1-4; 8 bases match TRBD1. CDR1 is SGHTS, CDR2 YDEGEE, per germline. The CDR3 is 15 amino acids. V lost 3 bases and J lost 8; bases outside the gene matches: 9. In DNA, the CDR3 is TGTGCCAGCAGCTCTAGCCAGGGGGCAAGAGAAAAACTGTTTTTT. Its translation: CASSSSQGAREKLFF.

The rearrangement joins TRBV6-5 to TRBJ2-5; 10 bases align to TRBD1. The CDR3 length is 14 residues. J gave up 4 bases and V 11 bases, and 10 bases lay outside the gene matches. Germline V gene data show CDR1 as MNHEY and CDR2 as SVGAGI. The CDR3 loop is CAGRRTGGGETQYF. The CDR3 nucleotides read TGTGCCGGAAGGCGGACAGGGGGGGGAGAGACCCAGTACTTC.

The V gene is TRBV4-1, the J gene TRBJ2-1; D possibly corresponds to TRBD2 (5 bases). The CDR3 totals 18 residues. CDR1 is MGHRA, CDR2 YSYEKL, per germline. Trimming removed 0 bases at V and 1 base at J, with 16 bases between. The CDR3, as DNA: TGCGCCAGCAGCCAAGAGATGAGAGGGCCCGAATCCTACAATGAGCAGTTCTTC. This gives the protein CASSQEMRGPESYNEQFF.

This chain joins TRBV18 and TRBJ2-7; D might be TRBD1 (6 bases). Germline values: CDR1 KGHSH, CDR2 LQKENI. This CDR3 is 16 amino acids long. Between the trimmed V and J ends, which lost 5 bases and 6 bases, there was a span of 23 bases. CDR3: CASSSDRSSTGAEQYF. The CDR3, as DNA: TGTGCCAGCTCATCCGACAGGTCCTCGACAGGAGCCGAGCAGTACTTC.

The chain employs TRBV3-1 (or the pseudogene TRBV3-2) and TRBJ2-3; unclear D gene. The V gene lost 3 bases and the J gene lost 6 bases, with 7 bases spanning the gap. Germline V CDR1 and CDR2: LGHDT, YNNKEL (reference sequence). The CDR3 is 12 residues long. CDR3 region: CASSHLLDTQYF. The CDR3 nucleotides read TGTGCCAGCAGCCATCTCCTCGATACGCAGTATTTT.

This clone showed up just a few times. The identical CDR3 is also encoded by other nucleotide sequences in the sample. This rearrangement joins TRBV5-4 to TRBJ2-2, with TRBD1 matching 10 bases. Unmatched junction bases numbered 7, after V lost 4 bases and J lost 4 bases. Germline CDR1 is SGHNT and CDR2 is YYREEE (reference sequence). CDR3 length equals 16 residues. The CDR3 protein is CASSPFRDRGTGELFF. As DNA, the CDR3 is TGTGCCAGCAGCCCTTTCCGGGACAGGGGCACCGGGGAGCTGTTTTTT.

There are a few counts of this clone. V gene TRBV7-2 combines with J gene TRBJ2-2; weak D call: TRBD1 (5 bases). Trimming took 1 base from V and 3 from J, leaving 6 bases between them. The germline gives CDR1 SGHTA, CDR2 FQGNSA. CDR3 size: 14 residues. The CDR3 protein is CASSLDRYTGELFF. Here the CDR3 DNA reads TGTGCCAGCAGCTTAGACAGGTACACCGGGGAGCTGTTTTTT.

This chain connects TRBV5-5 to TRBJ1-2; weak D call: TRBD1 (5 bases). The CDR3 runs to 13 residues. Deletions cut 0 bases from V and 8 bases from J, with 11 bases between. Germline CDR1 and CDR2: SGHKS and YYEKEE (reference sequence). The CDR3 DNA is TGTGCCAGCAGCTTGGGCAGGGCTATGGGCTACACCTTC. It is translated as CASSLGRAMGYTF.

The chain employs TRBV7-9 and TRBJ1-1; possible D gene TRBD1, 6 bases. V lost 1 base and J lost 3, with 15 bases in between. The CDR3 runs to 16 residues. Germline V gene lookup returns CDR1 SEHNR and CDR2 FQNEAQ (reference sequence). CDR3 in DNA: TGTGCCAGCAGCTTAGTCGCGGGGGGGCTCCACACTGAAGCTTTCTTT. Its translation: CASSLVAGGLHTEAFF.

This clone showed up just a few times. This chain connects TRBV29-1 to TRBJ1-2, with TRBD1 matching over 8 bases. Germline values: CDR1 SQVTM, CDR2 ANQGSEA. The CDR3 extends over 12 amino acids. The V and J ends lost 5 bases and 7 bases, in that order; junction bases with no gene match: 6. In DNA form, the CDR3 reads TGCAGCGTTCAGGACAGGGTCCTTGGCTACACCTTC. Its protein is CSVQDRVLGYTF.

This clone was observed once. The V gene is TRBV10-2, the J gene TRBJ2-7, with D uncertain. CDR1 and CDR2 (germline): WSHSY, SAAADI. There are 14 residues in the CDR3. The V end was cut by 3 bases, the J end by 4 bases, with 13 bases between. The CDR3 nucleotides read TGCGCCAGCAGTGATGGTCAGGATAGGTACGAGCAGTACTTC. Amino acid sequence: CASSDGQDRYEQYF.

A word on this clone: The same CDR3 arises from other DNA sequences in this sample as well. This sequence joins TRBV24-1 and TRBJ2-1, with 10 bases fitting TRBD1. The CDR3 consists of 15 residues. Germline trimming cut 4 bases from V and 5 bases from J; bases unmatched to any gene: 4. In germline, CDR1 is KGHDR, CDR2 SFDVKD. CDR3 nucleotide sequence: TGTGCCACCAGTGACCCCGGGACAGGGGACAATGAGCAGTTCTTC. This gives the protein CATSDPGTGDNEQFF.

V gene TRBV9 combines with J gene TRBJ1-1, with D unclear. CDR1 is SGDLS and CDR2 is YYNGEE in the germline V gene. Trimming cost V 1 base and J 1 base, with 5 bases left between them. This CDR3 comprises 13 residues. CDR3 residues: CASSVLENTEAFF. The CDR3, as DNA: TGTGCCAGCAGCGTACTAGAGAACACTGAAGCTTTCTTT.

Remarks on this clone: At the DNA level, this CDR3 is encoded by other sequences in the same sample as well. The chain employs TRBV27 and TRBJ2-1; TRBD1 matches at 7 bases. Germline loops: CDR1 MNHEY, CDR2 SMNVEV (reference sequence). The CDR3 consists of 14 residues. V was pared by 3 bases and J by 2 bases, with 1 base of the junction left unmatched. For the CDR3, the DNA is TGTGCCAGCAGTTTTGGGACAGCCTACAATGAGCAGTTCTTC. Protein: CASSFGTAYNEQFF.

The chain combines TRBV9 with TRBJ1-2; D is ambiguous. The CDR3 extends over 12 amino acids. V was pared by 5 bases and J by 4 bases, with 9 bases between. CDR1 is SGDLS, CDR2 YYNGEE, per germline. DNA of the CDR3: TGTGCCAGCAGGCGGAGTTCCTATGGCTACACCTTC. It codes for CASRRSSYGYTF. Full variable domain (outside the CDR3, taken from reference TRBV9 and TRBJ1-2): DSGVTQTPKHLITATGQRVTLRCSPRSGDLSVYWYQQSLDQGLQFLIQYYNGEERAKGNILERFSAQQFPDLHSELNLSSLELGDSALYFCASRRSSYGYTFGSGTRLTVV.

The J gene is TRBJ1-2, the V gene TRBV6-5; 8 nucleotides agree with TRBD1. J gave up 8 bases and V 0 bases, and 11 bases lay outside the gene matches. Germline V lookup: CDR1 MNHEY, CDR2 SVGAGI. The CDR3 has 16 residues. The CDR3 spells CASSYSKAGGLEGYTF. In nucleotides, the CDR3 is TGTGCCAGCAGTTACTCGAAGGCAGGGGGCCTGGAGGGCTACACCTTC.